The clone carrying this TCR beta chain was recorded many times. These data belong to a study of T cells after yellow fever vaccination. TCRdb reprocessed the 5' RACE reads via MiXCR and lists one record per CDR3 protein. The sample yields roughly 330,000 distinct CDR3 sequences, around 7.3% seen once. Sequenced material: PBMCs, taken approximately 47 days after the first yellow fever vaccination. The receptor was isolated from a man between 18 and 35 years old who received the YFV17D yellow fever vaccine.

This chain's CDR3 is CASSFGQLQETQYF. The DNA for the CDR3 is TGTGCCAGCAGTTTCGGACAGCTACAAGAGACCCAGTACTTC. This chain joins TRBV6-5 and TRBJ2-5, with a weak D call TRBD1 (6 bases). The germline V and J ends were trimmed by 4 bases and 2 bases, with 11 bases remaining between them. The CDR3 is 14 residues long. Germline loops: CDR1 MNHEY, CDR2 SVGAGI.